A single sample gave rise to the 23 T cell receptor beta chains below, sequenced in a study of CD8 T cells in Susac syndrome. Random hexamers were used to reverse transcribe an amount of about 0.5 to 1 ug RNA. TCRdb fed the immunoSEQ multiplex PCR reads into MiXCR, producing one record per CDR3 protein. The sample holds some 190,000 distinct CDR3 sequences, approximately 95% seen once. The sequencing input was CD4+ T cells from PBMCs. The receptors derive from a human donor with multiple sclerosis.

This chain links TRBV29-1 with TRBJ1-2, with 8 bases matching TRBD1. The CDR3 spans 14 residues. Looked up from germline, CDR1 is SQVTM and CDR2 is ANQGSEA. V was clipped by 4 bases and J by 2 bases; unmatched bases: 6. The CDR3 DNA is TGCAGCGTTGCGGGCAGGGGGCTAAACTATGGCTACACCTTC. Translation: CSVAGRGLNYGYTF. The variable domain in full, completed from reference TRBV29-1 and TRBJ1-2, reads SAVISQKPSRDICQRGTSLTIQCQVDSQVTMMFWYRQQPGQSLTLIATANQGSEATYESGFVIDKFPISRPNLTFSTLTVSNMSPEDSSIYLCSVAGRGLNYGYTFGSGTRLTVV.

The rearrangement joins TRBV7-9 to TRBJ2-7, with unresolved D. Trimming took off 4 bases at V and 0 bases at J, with 19 bases between the two ends. The CDR3 spans 17 residues. Germline CDR1 and CDR2: SEHNR and FQNEAQ (reference sequence). As DNA, the CDR3 is TGTGCCAGCAGCTCGGGCAGGACCTACGAGAGCTCCTACGAGCAGTACTTC. Translated, it gives CASSSGRTYESSYEQYF.

This clonotype has only one observation. The V and J genes are TRBV9 and TRBJ2-5; 12 bases map to TRBD2. Germline CDR1 SGDLS, CDR2 YYNGEE. CDR3 length: 16 residues. Unmatched junction bases numbered 5, after V lost 3 bases and J lost 2 bases. The CDR3: CASSAGLAGMQETQYF. DNA of the CDR3: TGTGCCAGCAGCGCCGGACTAGCGGGGATGCAAGAGACCCAGTACTTC.

The chain is built from TRBV20-1 and TRBJ2-1; 12 bases are a match to TRBD1. The CDR3 is 13 residues long. Trimming at V came to 6 bases and at J to 10 bases, leaving 7 bases not matched to a gene. Per germline, CDR1 DFQATT and CDR2 SNEGSKA (reference sequence). CDR3: CSARDRGRGEQFF. As DNA, the CDR3 is TGCAGTGCCCGGGACAGGGGGCGGGGGGAGCAGTTCTTC.

To note about this clonotype: The junction shows a germline mismatch at one end, possibly a read error. The CDR3 nucleotides are TGTGCCAGCAGCGAAGGACAGGGAGATGAAAAACTGTTTTTT. Amino acid sequence: CASSEGQGDEKLFF. This chain uses TRBV2 with TRBJ1-4, with TRBD1 matching over 8 bases. The CDR3 loop spans 14 amino acids. Germline values: CDR1 SNHLY, CDR2 FYNNEI. Combining the CDR3 with reference TRBV2 and TRBJ1-4 gives the whole variable domain EPEVTQTPSHQVTQMGQEVILRCVPISNHLYFYWYRQILGQKVEFLVSFYNNEISEKSEIFDDQFSVERPDGSNFTLKIRSTKLEDSAMYFCASSEGQGDEKLFFGSGTQLSVL.

This CDR3 reads CSVYSGVNTGELFF. The CDR3 region has the DNA TGCAGCGTTTATAGCGGGGTGAACACCGGGGAGCTGTTTTTT. The chain combines TRBV29-1 with TRBJ2-2; TRBD2 agrees at 8 bases. Trimming took 5 bases from V and 1 from J; bases not matched to a gene: 3. The germline gives CDR1 SQVTM, CDR2 ANQGSEA. CDR3 length: 14 residues.

The chain employs TRBV20-1 and TRBJ2-1; unclear D gene. The CDR3 is 11 amino acids. Germline V CDR1 and CDR2: DFQATT, SNEGSKA (reference sequence). Trimming removed 3 bases at V and 4 bases at J, with 4 bases between. CDR3 DNA sequence: TGCAGTGCTAGTAAATACAATGAGCAGTTCTTC. Translating gives CSASKYNEQFF.

V is TRBV30 and J is TRBJ1-1; tentative D call: TRBD1 (6 bases). CDR1 is GTSNPN, CDR2 SVGIG, per germline (reference sequence). The V end lost 0 bases, the J end lost 4 bases, and 15 bases lay between the germline ends. This CDR3 is 15 amino acids long. In DNA form, the CDR3 reads TGTGCCTGGAGTGTACTGGGCAGGGGTGCCACTGAAGCTTTCTTT. Residues: CAWSVLGRGATEAFF. The full variable domain, its missing parts supplied by reference TRBV30 and TRBJ1-1, is SQTIHQWPATLVQPVGSPLSLECTVEGTSNPNLYWYRQAAGRGLQLLFYSVGIGQISSEVPQNLSASRPQDRQFILSSKKLLLSDSGFYLCAWSVLGRGATEAFFGQGTRLTVV.

The chain employs TRBV30 and TRBJ2-1; no reliable D call. The germline gives CDR1 GTSNPN, CDR2 SVGIG (reference sequence). The CDR3 loop spans 13 amino acids. Trimming left V 7 bases short and J 7 bases short, with 17 bases between. The CDR3 protein is CASSSGLGNEQFF. The CDR3 bases are TGTGCCTCCTCGTCTGGGCTGGGGAATGAGCAGTTCTTC.

This rearrangement joins TRBV4-2 to TRBJ2-1; 10 bases fit TRBD1. This CDR3 has 16 amino acids. The V segment lost 5 bases and the J segment 7 bases; nucleotides outside the gene matches: 11. Germline CDR1 LGHNA, CDR2 YNFKEQ. CDR3 in amino acids: CASSATGTGVGNEQFF. Here the CDR3 DNA reads TGTGCCAGCAGCGCGACCGGGACAGGGGTGGGGAATGAGCAGTTCTTC.

The rearrangement uses TRBV4-3 and TRBJ1-1; D not resolved. Trimming removed 4 bases from V and 1 base from J, with 10 bases in between. The CDR3 sequence is 14 residues long. CDR1 is LGHNA, CDR2 YSLEER, per germline. CDR3 coding DNA: TGCGCCAGCAGCCCTTTTATTGGGAACACTGAAGCTTTCTTT. Amino acids: CASSPFIGNTEAFF.

The chain employs TRBV6-1 and TRBJ1-5; maybe TRBD1 (6 bases). This CDR3 has 17 residues. Germline V gene data show CDR1 as MNHNS and CDR2 as SASEGT. V lost 5 bases, J lost 1 base, and 18 bases lay in between. CDR3 loop: CASSPGHGIGSNQPQHF. The DNA of the CDR3 is TGTGCCAGCAGTCCGGGACACGGGATTGGGAGCAATCAGCCCCAGCATTTT.

The V call is TRBV3-1, the J call TRBJ2-7; D is undetermined. Trimming left V 4 bases short and J 3 bases short, with 10 bases between. The germline gives CDR1 LGHDT, CDR2 YNNKEL (reference sequence). The CDR3 spans 13 residues. The CDR3 nucleotides are TGTGCCAGCAGCCCGTCCCTGGGCTACGAGCAGTACTTC. Translating it yields CASSPSLGYEQYF.

The chain links TRBV7-3 to TRBJ2-7; no clear D gene. V gave up 7 bases and J gave up 4 bases, with 2 bases separating them. The germline V gene encodes CDR1 SGHTA and CDR2 FQGTGA. The CDR3 is 9 residues long. The CDR3 DNA reads as TGTGCCAGCATTTACGAGCAGTACTTC. Translated: CASIYEQYF.

This clonotype was picked up one time. This rearrangement joins TRBV5-1 to TRBJ1-4, with 9 bases that match TRBD1. The germline gives CDR1 SGHRS, CDR2 YFSETQ. After removal of 0 bases from V and 10 bases from J, the junction contained 7 bases not matched to a gene. The CDR3 extends over 15 amino acids. This CDR3 is CASSLDGTGRGKLFF. Written as DNA, the CDR3 is TGCGCCAGCAGCTTGGATGGGACAGGGCGAGGAAAACTGTTTTTT. Supplemented by reference TRBV5-1 and TRBJ1-4, the full variable domain reads KAGVTQTPRYLIKTRGQQVTLSCSPISGHRSVSWYQQTPGQGLQFLFEYFSETQRNKGNFPGRFSGRQFSNSRSEMNVSTLELGDSALYLCASSLDGTGRGKLFFGSGTQLSVL.

The V and J genes are TRBV4-1 and TRBJ1-6, with 7 bases that match TRBD1. The germline V gene has CDR1 MGHRA and CDR2 YSYEKL. Trimming removed 3 bases from V and 9 bases from J; junction bases left unmatched: 14. The CDR3 extends over 17 amino acids. CDR3: CASSHLGQHRGPSPLHF. CDR3 nucleotides: TGCGCCAGCAGCCATTTGGGACAACACAGGGGACCTTCACCCCTCCACTTT.

The J gene is TRBJ2-6, the V gene TRBV30, with D possibly called TRBD1 or TRBD2 (5 bases each). Germline V gene data show CDR1 as GTSNPN and CDR2 as SVGIG (reference sequence). Trimming stripped 8 bases from V and 4 bases from J, with 12 bases between. The CDR3 spans 13 residues. The CDR3 reads CAVGTAGANVLTF. The DNA for the CDR3 is TGTGCCGTTGGGACGGCCGGGGCCAACGTCCTGACTTTC.

The chain is built from TRBV30 and TRBJ2-5, with 7 bases fitting TRBD2. Germline CDR1 GTSNPN, CDR2 SVGIG (reference sequence). This CDR3 has 14 amino acids. V trimming: 3 bases; J trimming: 0 bases; junction bases outside the gene matches: 4. CDR3 DNA sequence: TGTGCCTGGAGACGGGGGGTCCACCAAGAGACCCAGTACTTC. Translation gives CAWRRGVHQETQYF.

The rearrangement links TRBV20-1 to TRBJ2-7, with 7 bases that match TRBD1. V shed 6 bases, J shed 4 bases, and the junction held 9 bases outside the gene matches. Germline CDR1 is DFQATT and CDR2 is SNEGSKA (reference sequence). The CDR3 covers 13 residues. In DNA, the CDR3 is TGCAGTGCAAAGGGACAGCGTAATTACGAGCAGTACTTC. The encoded protein is CSAKGQRNYEQYF.

V is TRBV4-1 and J is TRBJ2-3, with 8 bases matching TRBD2. This CDR3 contains 17 residues. The V gene's germline CDR1 is MGHRA and CDR2 YSYEKL. The ends lost 0 bases at V and 1 base at J; junction bases unmatched: 6. The CDR3 coding sequence is TGCGCCAGCAGCCAAGATTCGACTAGCGTGGGCACAGATACGCAGTATTTT. It translates to CASSQDSTSVGTDTQYF.

J is TRBJ1-5 and V is TRBV30; TRBD1 might be the D (5 bases). Germline values: CDR1 GTSNPN, CDR2 SVGIG (reference sequence). The CDR3 totals 15 residues. V was cut by 2 bases and J by 1 base, with 12 bases left in between. CDR3 nucleotide sequence: TGTGCCTGGAGTCCCTGGGGACCCAGCAATCAGCCCCAGCATTTT. Protein: CAWSPWGPSNQPQHF.

The chain uses TRBV20-1 and TRBJ1-3; a weak D match, TRBD1 (6 bases). This CDR3 is built from 13 residues. The V gene's germline CDR1 is DFQATT and CDR2 SNEGSKA (reference sequence). Trimming took 2 bases from V and 2 from J, leaving 7 bases between them. As DNA, the CDR3 is TGCAGTGCTAGACGGGGGCCTGGAAACACCATATATTTT. This translates into CSARRGPGNTIYF.

The sample holds one count of this clonotype. The chain joins TRBV20-1 to TRBJ2-1, with 9 bases identical to TRBD2. The CDR3 covers 14 residues. Trimming took 5 bases from V and 4 from J; bases not matched to a gene: 6. Germline assignment: CDR1 DFQATT and CDR2 SNEGSKA (reference sequence). CDR3 coding DNA: TGCAGTGCTCGTAGCGGGGGCGAGTACAATGAGCAGTTCTTC. Its protein product is CSARSGGEYNEQFF.